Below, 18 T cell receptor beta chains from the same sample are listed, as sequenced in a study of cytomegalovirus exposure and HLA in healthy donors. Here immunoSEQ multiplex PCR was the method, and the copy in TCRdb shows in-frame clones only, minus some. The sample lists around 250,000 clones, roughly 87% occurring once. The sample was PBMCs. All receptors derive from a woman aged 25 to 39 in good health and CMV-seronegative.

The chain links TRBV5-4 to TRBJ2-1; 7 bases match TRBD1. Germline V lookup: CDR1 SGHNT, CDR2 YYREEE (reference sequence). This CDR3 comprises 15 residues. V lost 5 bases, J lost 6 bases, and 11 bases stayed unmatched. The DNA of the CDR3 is TGTGCCAGCAGGGATGTAGGGGGCGATGGCAATGAGCAGTTCTTC. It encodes CASRDVGGDGNEQFF.

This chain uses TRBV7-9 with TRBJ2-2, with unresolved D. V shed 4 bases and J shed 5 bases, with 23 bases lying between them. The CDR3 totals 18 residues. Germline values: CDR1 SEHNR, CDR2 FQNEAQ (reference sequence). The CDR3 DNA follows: TGTGCCAGCAGCTCCGCCCAGGTGTATGAGGAGAAAACCGGGGAGCTGTTTTTT. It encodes CASSSAQVYEEKTGELFF.

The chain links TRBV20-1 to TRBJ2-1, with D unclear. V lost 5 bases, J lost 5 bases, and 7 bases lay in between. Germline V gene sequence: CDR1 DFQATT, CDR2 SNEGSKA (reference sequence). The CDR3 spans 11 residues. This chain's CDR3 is CSAYSDNEQFF. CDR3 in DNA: TGCAGTGCTTACAGTGACAATGAGCAGTTCTTC.

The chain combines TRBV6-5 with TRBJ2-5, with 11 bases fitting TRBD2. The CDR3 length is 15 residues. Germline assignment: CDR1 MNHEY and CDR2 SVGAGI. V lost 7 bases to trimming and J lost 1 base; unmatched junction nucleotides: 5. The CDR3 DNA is TGTGCCAGCACCAGACTAGCGGGAACCCAAGAGACCCAGTACTTC. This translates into CASTRLAGTQETQYF.

The CDR3 is CASTQAGGPYEQYF. The CDR3 DNA follows: TGTGCCAGCACCCAAGCCGGGGGGCCCTACGAGCAGTACTTC. The chain combines TRBV6-1 with TRBJ2-7; TRBD2 might be the D (7 bases). The germline CDR1 and CDR2 sequences are MNHNS and SASEGT. V was shortened by 7 bases and J by 2 bases, with 15 bases between the two germline ends. The CDR3 has 14 amino acids.

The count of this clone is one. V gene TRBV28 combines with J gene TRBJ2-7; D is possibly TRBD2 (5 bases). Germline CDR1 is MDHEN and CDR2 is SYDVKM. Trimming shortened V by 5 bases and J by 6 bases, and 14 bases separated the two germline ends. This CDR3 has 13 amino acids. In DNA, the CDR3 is TGTGCCAGCAGTCCTTTCGGGGTTCGCGAGCAGTACTTC. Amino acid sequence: CASSPFGVREQYF.

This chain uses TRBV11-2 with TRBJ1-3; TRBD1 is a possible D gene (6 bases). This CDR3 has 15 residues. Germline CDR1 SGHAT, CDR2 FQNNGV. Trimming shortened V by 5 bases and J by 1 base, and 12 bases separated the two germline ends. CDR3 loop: CASSVTGTSGNTIYF. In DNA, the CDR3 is TGTGCCAGCAGCGTAACAGGGACTTCTGGAAACACCATATATTTT.

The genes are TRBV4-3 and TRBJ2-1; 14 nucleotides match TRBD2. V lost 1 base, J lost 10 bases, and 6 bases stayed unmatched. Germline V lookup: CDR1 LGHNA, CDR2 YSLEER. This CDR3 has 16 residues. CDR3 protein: CASSQAGLAGVGEQFF. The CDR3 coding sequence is TGCGCCAGCAGCCAAGCGGGACTAGCGGGAGTCGGGGAGCAGTTCTTC.

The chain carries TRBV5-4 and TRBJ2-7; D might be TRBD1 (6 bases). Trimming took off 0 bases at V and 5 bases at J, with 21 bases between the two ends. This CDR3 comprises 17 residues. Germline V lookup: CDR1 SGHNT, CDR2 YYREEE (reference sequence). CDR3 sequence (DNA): TGTGCCAGCAGCTTGGTTCCACCCCAGGGGTATGTCCACGAGCAGTACTTC. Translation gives CASSLVPPQGYVHEQYF.

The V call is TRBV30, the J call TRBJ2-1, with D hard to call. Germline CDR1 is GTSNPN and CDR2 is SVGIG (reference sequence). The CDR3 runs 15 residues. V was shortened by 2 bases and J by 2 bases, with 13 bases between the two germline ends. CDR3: CAWSTGRTTYNEQFF. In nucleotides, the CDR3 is TGTGCCTGGAGTACCGGGCGGACGACCTACAATGAGCAGTTCTTC.

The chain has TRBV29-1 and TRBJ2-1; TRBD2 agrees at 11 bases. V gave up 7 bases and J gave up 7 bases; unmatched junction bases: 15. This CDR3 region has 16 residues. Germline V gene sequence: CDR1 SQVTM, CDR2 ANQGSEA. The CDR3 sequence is CSAGPSTSGRRNEQFF. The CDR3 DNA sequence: TGCAGCGCAGGACCTTCAACTAGCGGGAGAAGGAATGAGCAGTTCTTC.

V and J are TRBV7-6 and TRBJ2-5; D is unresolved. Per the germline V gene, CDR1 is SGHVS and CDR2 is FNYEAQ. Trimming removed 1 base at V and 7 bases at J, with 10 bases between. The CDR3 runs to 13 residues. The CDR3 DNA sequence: TGTGCCAGCAGCTTAGAGGGCCCGGGGACCCAGTACTTC. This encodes CASSLEGPGTQYF.

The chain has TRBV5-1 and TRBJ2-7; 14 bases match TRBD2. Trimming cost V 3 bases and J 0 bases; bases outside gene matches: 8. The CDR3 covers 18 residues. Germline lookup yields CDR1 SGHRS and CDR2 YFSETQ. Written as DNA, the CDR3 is TGCGCCAGCAGCTGGGGGACTAGCGGGAGTGTTATCTCCTACGAGCAGTACTTC. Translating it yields CASSWGTSGSVISYEQYF. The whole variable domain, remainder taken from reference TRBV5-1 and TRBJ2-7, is KAGVTQTPRYLIKTRGQQVTLSCSPISGHRSVSWYQQTPGQGLQFLFEYFSETQRNKGNFPGRFSGRQFSNSRSEMNVSTLELGDSALYLCASSWGTSGSVISYEQYFGPGTRLTVT.

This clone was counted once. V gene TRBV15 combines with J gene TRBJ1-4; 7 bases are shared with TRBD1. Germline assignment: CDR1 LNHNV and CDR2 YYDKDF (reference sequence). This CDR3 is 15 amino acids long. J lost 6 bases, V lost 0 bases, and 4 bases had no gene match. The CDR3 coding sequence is TGTGCCACCAGCAGAGAACAGGGGAGGGATGAAAAACTGTTTTTT. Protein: CATSREQGRDEKLFF.

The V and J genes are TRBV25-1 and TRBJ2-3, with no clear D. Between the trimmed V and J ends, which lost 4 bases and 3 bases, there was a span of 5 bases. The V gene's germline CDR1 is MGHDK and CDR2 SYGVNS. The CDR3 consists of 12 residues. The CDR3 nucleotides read TGTGCCAGCAGTGGAGTTACAGATACGCAGTATTTT. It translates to CASSGVTDTQYF. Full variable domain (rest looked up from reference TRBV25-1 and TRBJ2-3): EADIYQTPRYLVIGTGKKITLECSQTMGHDKMYWYQQDPGMELHLIHYSYGVNSTEKGDLSSESTVSRIRTEHFPLTLESARPSHTSQYLCASSGVTDTQYFGPGTRLTVL.

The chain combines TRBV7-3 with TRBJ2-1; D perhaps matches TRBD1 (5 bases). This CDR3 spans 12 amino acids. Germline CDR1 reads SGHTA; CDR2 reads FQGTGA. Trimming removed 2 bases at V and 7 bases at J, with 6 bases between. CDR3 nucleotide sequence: TGTGCCAGCAGCTTAGGGGCAAATGAGCAGTTCTTC. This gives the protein CASSLGANEQFF.

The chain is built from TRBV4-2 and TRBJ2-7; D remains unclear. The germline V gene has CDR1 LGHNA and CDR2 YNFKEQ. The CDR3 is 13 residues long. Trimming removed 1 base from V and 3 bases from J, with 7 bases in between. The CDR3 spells CASSQVDVYEQYF. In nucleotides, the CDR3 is TGTGCCAGCAGCCAAGTGGACGTCTACGAGCAGTACTTC.

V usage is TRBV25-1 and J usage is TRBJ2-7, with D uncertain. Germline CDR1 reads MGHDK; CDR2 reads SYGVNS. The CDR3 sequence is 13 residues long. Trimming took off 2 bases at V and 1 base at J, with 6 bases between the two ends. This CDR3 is CASSEPASYEQYF. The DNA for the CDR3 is TGTGCCAGCAGTGAACCGGCGTCCTACGAGCAGTACTTC.